One sample yielded the 5 T cell receptor beta chains listed below, sequenced in a study of Graves' ophthalmopathy and Graves' hyperthyroidism. For repertoire sequencing, the TCR beta CDR3 regions were amplified from RNA transcripts. Second-round multiplex PCR followed a first-round RT-PCR using HTBI primers. From the multiplex PCR reads, TCRdb called clonotypes with MiXCR, one entry per CDR3 protein. In the table there are hundreds of thousands of distinct CDR3 sequences, under 25% of which are singletons. What was sequenced was peripheral blood. The receptor set was obtained from a woman aged 18-29 years with stable Graves' hyperthyroidism.

This clonotype was detected a few times. The junction does not match germline at one end; this may be a read error. This chain links TRBV6-1 with TRBJ2-5, with 8 bases that match TRBD2. CDR3 size: 15 residues. Germline lookup yields CDR1 MNHNS and CDR2 SASEGT. This CDR3 is CASRESGGRQETKYF. CDR3 DNA sequence: TGTGCCAGCAGGGAGTCGGGGGGGCGACAAGAGACCAAGTACTTC.

This clonotype was observed at least ten times. This chain links TRBV7-8 with TRBJ2-7, with TRBD2 as a possible D gene (5 bases). This CDR3 is built from 15 residues. V was clipped by 0 bases and J by 7 bases, with 16 bases between them. Looked up from germline, CDR1 is SGHVS and CDR2 is FQNEAQ. CDR3 sequence: CASSLAVGAKEEQYF. CDR3 in DNA: TGTGCCAGCAGCTTAGCCGTGGGAGCTAAAGAGGAGCAGTACTTC.

This clonotype has ten or more counts. This chain connects TRBV27 to TRBJ2-7; D not certain. The CDR3 loop spans 15 amino acids. Trimming took off 5 bases at V and 4 bases at J, with 18 bases between the two ends. Germline assignment: CDR1 MNHEY and CDR2 SMNVEV (reference sequence). CDR3 loop: CASSPGRSIAYEQYF. CDR3 DNA: TGTGCCAGCAGTCCGGGTCGTTCGATTGCATACGAGCAGTACTTC.

This clonotype was counted ten times or more. The V gene is TRBV25-1, the J gene TRBJ1-1; perhaps TRBD1 as D (5 bases). The CDR3 sequence is 15 residues long. V was trimmed by 9 bases and J by 4 bases, leaving 21 bases between them. Per the germline V gene, CDR1 is MGHDK and CDR2 is SYGVNS. The CDR3 reads CARRIGVSRSTEAFF. CDR3 DNA: TGTGCCAGGAGAATAGGGGTTTCGCGGAGCACTGAAGCTTTCTTT.

This clonotype was detected many times. The V call is TRBV27, the J call TRBJ1-2, with D possibly being TRBD1 (5 bases). V dropped 2 bases and J dropped 2 bases, with 9 bases sitting between them. Per germline, CDR1 MNHEY and CDR2 SMNVEV (reference sequence). This CDR3 spans 14 amino acids. The CDR3 DNA sequence: TGTGCCAGCAGTTTAAGCAGGGCGAACTATGGCTACACCTTC. It codes for CASSLSRANYGYTF.